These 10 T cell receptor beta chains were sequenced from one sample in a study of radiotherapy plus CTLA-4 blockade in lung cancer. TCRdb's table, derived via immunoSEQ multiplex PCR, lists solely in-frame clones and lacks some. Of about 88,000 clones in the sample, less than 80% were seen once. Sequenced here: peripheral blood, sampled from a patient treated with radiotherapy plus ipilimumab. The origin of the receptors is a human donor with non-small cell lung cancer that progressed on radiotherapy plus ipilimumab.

Here the CDR3 DNA reads TGTGCCAGCAGTCCGGGACAGGGGTCGTCTAATCAGCCCCAGCATTTT. This gives the protein CASSPGQGSSNQPQHF. The V and J genes are TRBV28 and TRBJ1-5, with TRBD1 matching over 10 bases. In germline, CDR1 is MDHEN, CDR2 SYDVKM. The V and J ends lost 5 bases and 4 bases, in that order; junction bases with no gene match: 8. The CDR3 loop spans 16 amino acids.

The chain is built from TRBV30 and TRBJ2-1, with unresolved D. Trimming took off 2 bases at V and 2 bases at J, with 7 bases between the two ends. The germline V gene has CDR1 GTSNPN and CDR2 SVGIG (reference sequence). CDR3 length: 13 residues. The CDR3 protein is CAWSTTTYNEQFF. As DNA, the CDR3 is TGTGCCTGGAGTACGACCACCTACAATGAGCAGTTCTTC. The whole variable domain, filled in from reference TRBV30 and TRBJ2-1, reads SQTIHQWPATLVQPVGSPLSLECTVEGTSNPNLYWYRQAAGRGLQLLFYSVGIGQISSEVPQNLSASRPQDRQFILSSKKLLLSDSGFYLCAWSTTTYNEQFFGPGTRLTVL.

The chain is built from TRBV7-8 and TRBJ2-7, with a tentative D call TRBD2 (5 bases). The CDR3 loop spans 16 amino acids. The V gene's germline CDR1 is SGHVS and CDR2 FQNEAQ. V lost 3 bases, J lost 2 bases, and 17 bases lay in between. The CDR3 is CASSFPPRGSAYEQYF. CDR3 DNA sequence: TGTGCCAGCAGCTTCCCCCCTAGAGGGAGCGCCTACGAGCAGTACTTC. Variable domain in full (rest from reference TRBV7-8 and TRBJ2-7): GAGVSQSPRYKVAKRGQDVALRCDPISGHVSLFWYQQALGQGPEFLTYFQNEAQLDKSGLPSDRFFAERPEGSVSTLKIQRTQQEDSAVYLCASSFPPRGSAYEQYFGPGTRLTVT.

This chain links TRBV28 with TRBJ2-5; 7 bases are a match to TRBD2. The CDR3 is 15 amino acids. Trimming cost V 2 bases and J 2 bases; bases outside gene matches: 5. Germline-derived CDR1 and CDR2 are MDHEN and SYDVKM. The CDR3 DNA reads TGTGCCAGCAGTTTAGAGGCTAGCGGACAAGAGACCCAGTACTTC. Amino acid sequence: CASSLEASGQETQYF.

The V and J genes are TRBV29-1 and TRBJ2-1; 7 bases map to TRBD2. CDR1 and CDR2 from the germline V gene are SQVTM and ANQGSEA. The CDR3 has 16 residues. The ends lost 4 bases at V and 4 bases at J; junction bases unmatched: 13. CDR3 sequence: CSVALSSGRGYNEQFF. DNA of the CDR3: TGCAGCGTTGCCCTCTCTAGCGGACGAGGGTACAATGAGCAGTTCTTC.

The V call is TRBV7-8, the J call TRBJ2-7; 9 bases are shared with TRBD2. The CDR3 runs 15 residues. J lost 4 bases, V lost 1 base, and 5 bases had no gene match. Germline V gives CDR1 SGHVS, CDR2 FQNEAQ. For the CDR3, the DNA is TGTGCCAGCAGCTTAGTTGCGGGAGGGGCGTACGAGCAGTACTTC. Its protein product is CASSLVAGGAYEQYF.

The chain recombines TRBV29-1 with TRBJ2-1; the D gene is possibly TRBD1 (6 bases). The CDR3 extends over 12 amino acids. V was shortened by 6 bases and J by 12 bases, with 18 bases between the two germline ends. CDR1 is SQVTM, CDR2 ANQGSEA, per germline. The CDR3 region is CSVAPSAQGQFF. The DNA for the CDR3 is TGCAGCGTAGCCCCAAGCGCACAGGGGCAGTTCTTC.

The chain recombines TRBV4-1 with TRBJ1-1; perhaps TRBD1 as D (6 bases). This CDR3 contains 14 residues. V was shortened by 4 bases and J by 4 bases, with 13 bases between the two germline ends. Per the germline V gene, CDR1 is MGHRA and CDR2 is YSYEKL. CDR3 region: CASSLEGGGTEAFF. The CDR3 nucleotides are TGCGCCAGCAGCCTAGAGGGGGGCGGCACTGAAGCTTTCTTT.

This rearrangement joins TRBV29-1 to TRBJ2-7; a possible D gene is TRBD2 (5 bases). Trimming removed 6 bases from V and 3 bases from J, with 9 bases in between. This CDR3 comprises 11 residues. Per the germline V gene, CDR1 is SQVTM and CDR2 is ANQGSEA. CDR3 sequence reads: CSVARDYEQYF. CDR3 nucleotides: TGCAGCGTCGCCCGGGACTACGAGCAGTACTTC.

CDR3 protein: CASSLGTGGIETQYF. The DNA for the CDR3 is TGTGCCAGCAGCCTCGGGACAGGGGGTATAGAGACCCAGTACTTC. The chain has TRBV7-9 and TRBJ2-5; 11 bases line up with TRBD1. This CDR3 is 15 amino acids long. Unmatched junction bases numbered 6, after V lost 5 bases and J lost 4 bases. Germline CDR1 reads SEHNR; CDR2 reads FQNEAQ (reference sequence).